The 8 T cell receptor beta chains below were found in one sample sequenced in a study of T cells after yellow fever vaccination. TCRdb re-analysed the 5' RACE reads in MiXCR, keeping a single row per CDR3 protein. Among some 670,000 distinct CDR3 sequences listed, about 12% were seen once. This specimen consisted of PBMCs, obtained on the day of the yellow fever booster vaccination. These receptors all come from a man younger than 40 who received the YFV17D yellow fever vaccine.

This clonotype was detected only a few times. The chain has TRBV5-1 and TRBJ2-3; 10 nucleotides align to TRBD1. The CDR3 loop spans 16 amino acids. Germline V CDR1 and CDR2: SGHRS, YFSETQ. J lost 1 base, V lost 4 bases, and 6 bases had no gene match. CDR3 in DNA: TGCGCCAGCAGCGGCTCCGGGACAGGGGGCACAGATACGCAGTATTTT. Protein sequence: CASSGSGTGGTDTQYF.

This clonotype was picked up a small number of times. The V call is TRBV7-8, the J call TRBJ2-7, with 11 bases fitting TRBD2. This CDR3 region has 15 residues. Trimming removed 5 bases from V and 1 base from J; junction bases left unmatched: 4. Looked up from germline, CDR1 is SGHVS and CDR2 is FQNEAQ. The CDR3 bases are TGTGCCAGCAGCGCAACTAGCGGGAGATCCTACGAGCAGTACTTC. Translation gives CASSATSGRSYEQYF.

As concerns this clonotype: Relative to the germline gene, one junction end is altered; a read error may explain this. This rearrangement joins TRBV29-1 to TRBJ1-2; no reliable D call. Germline V gives CDR1 SQVTM, CDR2 ANQGSEA. The CDR3 loop spans 10 amino acids. CDR3: CCVEDYGYTF. The DNA of the CDR3 is TGCTGCGTTGAGGACTATGGCTACACCTTC.

CDR3 bases: TGTGCCAGCAGTTACTCGGGGGGGACGGGGGAGCAGTTCTTC. It encodes CASSYSGGTGEQFF. The chain recombines TRBV6-2 or TRBV6-3 with TRBJ2-1; 7 bases map to TRBD2. This CDR3 comprises 14 residues. The germline gives CDR1 MNHEY, CDR2 SVGEGT. J was trimmed by 10 bases and V by 0 bases; bases with no gene match: 6.

This clonotype was seen a few times. This CDR3 reads CASTKHQILKGHTGELFF. CDR3 nucleotides: TGTGCCAGCACCAAACATCAAATCCTAAAGGGCCACACCGGGGAGCTGTTTTTT. V is TRBV6-2 or TRBV6-3 and J is TRBJ2-2; D remains unclear. The V end lost 7 bases, the J end lost 3 bases, and 24 bases lay between the germline ends. Germline CDR1 is MNHEY and CDR2 is SVGEGT. CDR3 size: 18 residues.

The table lists this clonotype with a few counts. The V call is TRBV12-3 or TRBV12-4, the J call TRBJ2-7; D is unresolved. This CDR3 is built from 12 residues. Trimming stripped 2 bases from V and 6 bases from J, with 8 bases between. The CDR3 bases are TGTGCCAGCAGTTTAATGATGGTCGAGCAGTACTTC. Amino acids: CASSLMMVEQYF.

The V and J genes are TRBV9 and TRBJ2-7; the match to TRBD2 covers 8 bases. Germline CDR1 and CDR2: SGDLS and YYNGEE. With V trimmed by 1 base and J by 2 bases, 5 bases remained unmatched. The CDR3 loop spans 15 amino acids. The CDR3 region has the DNA TGTGCCAGCAGCGTATCCCCGGGACTAGCCTACGAGCAGTACTTC. Amino acid sequence: CASSVSPGLAYEQYF.

The chain is built from TRBV20-1 and TRBJ2-3, with a weak D call TRBD2 (6 bases). The CDR3 spans 16 residues. CDR1 is DFQATT and CDR2 is SNEGSKA in the germline V gene (reference sequence). The V and J ends lost 3 bases and 5 bases respectively, with 21 bases between them. Written as DNA, the CDR3 is TGCAGTGCTAGTTCATTGGGGGGACGGGGGAGAGATACGCAGTATTTT. Its protein is CSASSLGGRGRDTQYF.